This T cell receptor (beta chain) was retrieved from a study of cytomegalovirus exposure and HLA in healthy donors. Whole-study context: A later analysis reported the same platform for the approximately 110 validation repertoires and the approximately 670 first-cohort repertoires.

Study findings and constraints: The majority of TCR sequences were rare, yet some public TCRs appeared in many donors. Cytomegalovirus-associated TCR beta chains were listed, numbering 150 to 200.

This clone was detected only once. Its target is not known. Clones were read by immunoSEQ multiplex PCR, and TCRdb kept only the in-frame ones, dropping some. The sample gives 100,000 or so clones, about 94% of which show up once; 0.89% is in the top ten. This clonotype originated in a woman under 30 in good health and CMV-seronegative. Material for sequencing was PBMCs.

DNA for the CDR3: TGCGCCAGCAGCTTCGGGACATCAAATCTTTTCCAGTTCTTC. This gives the protein CASSFGTSNLFQFF. The V call is TRBV5-1, the J call TRBJ2-1; a possible D gene is TRBD1 (6 bases). Germline V gives CDR1 SGHRS, CDR2 YFSETQ. The CDR3 is 14 residues long. Trimming took 2 bases from V and 13 from J, leaving 19 bases between them.